This TCR beta chain is from a study of cytomegalovirus exposure and HLA in healthy donors. PCR involved 60 Vbeta and 13 Jbeta primers. The repertoire was sequenced with immunoSEQ multiplex PCR; TCRdb's copy has only in-frame clones and lacks some. The data contain 100,000 to 150,000 clones, 65% to 90% of them singletons. The CDR3 loop spans 16 amino acids. From germline, CDR1 is LNHDA and CDR2 SQIVND (reference sequence). V dropped 3 bases and J dropped 0 bases, with 15 bases sitting between them. The chain recombines TRBV19 with TRBJ2-7; D is possibly TRBD2 (5 bases). The receptor was isolated from a woman aged 18-29 years in good health and CMV-seropositive. The sequencing sample was made of PBMCs. CDR3 protein: CASSIGGGVSSYEQYF. DNA of the CDR3: TGTGCCAGTAGTATCGGAGGTGGGGTTAGCTCCTACGAGCAGTACTTC.